This is a list of T cell receptor beta chains from one sample in a study of T cell responses to AZD1222 COVID-19 vaccine. Profiled with immunoSEQ multiplex PCR; TCRdb holds only in-frame clones, not every one. The data contain under 200,000 clones, about 90% of them singletons. The specimen comprised peripheral blood, sampled on day 0 of AZD1222 vaccination. These receptors were collected from an adult in good health. The CDR3 runs from the conserved cysteine through the conserved F or W. D genes are given only for firm matches. Clone size is shown for a subset of rows, as once, few, many or a class of expanded clone.

CDR3 DNA: TGTGCCAGTAGCTCCTCTGGCAGTAGCTCCTACAATGAGCAGTTCTTC; CDR3 protein: CASSSSGSSSYNEQFF; V gene: TRBV19; J gene: TRBJ2-1; D gene: .; clone size: .
CDR3 DNA: TGTGCCAGCAGCGTTATAAGCACAGATACGCAGTATTTT; CDR3 protein: CASSVISTDTQYF; V gene: TRBV9; J gene: TRBJ2-3; D gene: .; clone size: .
CDR3 DNA: TGTGCCAGTAGGGGCACAGGGATCCACGAGCAGTACTTC; CDR3 protein: CASRGTGIHEQYF; V gene: TRBV19; J gene: TRBJ2-7; D gene: .; clone size: .
CDR3 DNA: TGCAGTGCTAGCCATAATGGCTACACCTTC; CDR3 protein: CSASHNGYTF; V gene: TRBV20-1; J gene: TRBJ1-2; D gene: .; clone size: .
CDR3 DNA: TGTGCCAGCAGTGAAGCCCTAGGACAGGCAGCTAACTATGGCTACACCTTC; CDR3 protein: CASSEALGQAANYGYTF; V gene: TRBV2; J gene: TRBJ1-2; D gene: TRBD1; clone size: .
CDR3 DNA: TGTGCCAGCAGTCACACCAGGGATCAGCCCCAGCATTTT; CDR3 protein: CASSHTRDQPQHF; V gene: TRBV27; J gene: TRBJ1-5; D gene: .; clone size: .
CDR3 DNA: TGTGCCAGCAGCCGGACAGGGTCGTCTTATGGCTACACCTTC; CDR3 protein: CASSRTGSSYGYTF; V gene: TRBV28; J gene: TRBJ1-2; D gene: TRBD1; clone size: .
CDR3 DNA: TGCGCCAGCAGCTCCGAAGGGGGCGCGAGTACTAATGAAAAACTGTTTTTT; CDR3 protein: CASSSEGGASTNEKLFF; V gene: TRBV5-1; J gene: TRBJ1-4; D gene: TRBD1; clone size: .
CDR3 DNA: TGTGCCAGCAGCGTAAATGTGGGTAAGACCTATGGCTACACCTTC; CDR3 protein: CASSVNVGKTYGYTF; V gene: TRBV9; J gene: TRBJ1-2; D gene: .; clone size: .
CDR3 DNA: TGTGCCAGCAGCTTAGTAGAGGGAATGAACACTGAAGCTTTCTTT; CDR3 protein: CASSLVEGMNTEAFF; V gene: TRBV7-8; J gene: TRBJ1-1; D gene: .; clone size: .
CDR3 DNA: TGTGCCAGCAGCGTACGTCTGGGACAGGGGCGTGACACCATATATTTT; CDR3 protein: CASSVRLGQGRDTIYF; V gene: TRBV9; J gene: TRBJ1-3; D gene: TRBD1; clone size: .
CDR3 DNA: TGCAGCGTTGAACTAGCGCAAGGGGCAGATACGCAGTATTTT; CDR3 protein: CSVELAQGADTQYF; V gene: TRBV29-1; J gene: TRBJ2-3; D gene: .; clone size: .
CDR3 DNA: TGTGCCAGCAGCCTCGACATAGAAGAGACCCAGTACTTC; CDR3 protein: CASSLDIEETQYF; V gene: TRBV7-7; J gene: TRBJ2-5; D gene: .; clone size: .
CDR3 DNA: TGTGCCATAGGACAGGGGGCTGGGGCCAACGTCCTGACTTTC; CDR3 protein: CAIGQGAGANVLTF; V gene: TRBV28; J gene: TRBJ2-6; D gene: TRBD1; clone size: .
CDR3 DNA: TGTGCCACCCAGGACCGCCCGGACTACGAGCAGTACTTC; CDR3 protein: CATQDRPDYEQYF; V gene: TRBV6-6; J gene: TRBJ2-7; D gene: .; clone size: .
CDR3 DNA: TGTGCCAGCAGTTATTTCGGGACAGGGCTCACTGAAGCTTTCTTT; CDR3 protein: CASSYFGTGLTEAFF; V gene: TRBV6-2/TRBV6-3; J gene: TRBJ1-1; D gene: TRBD1; clone size: .
CDR3 DNA: TGTGCCAGCAGCCTGCCGGCAAGTCCGAATTCACCCCTCCACTTT; CDR3 protein: CASSLPASPNSPLHF; V gene: TRBV11-2; J gene: TRBJ1-6; D gene: .; clone size: .
CDR3 DNA: TGTGCCAGCAGCTTATCTCAGGGACCCTACGAGCAGTACTTC; CDR3 protein: CASSLSQGPYEQYF; V gene: TRBV7-9; J gene: TRBJ2-7; D gene: .; clone size: .
CDR3 DNA: TGTGCCAGCAGGGCACAGCGTTTGAACACTGAAGCTTTCTTT; CDR3 protein: CASRAQRLNTEAFF; V gene: TRBV5-6; J gene: TRBJ1-1; D gene: .; clone size: once
CDR3 DNA: TGCGCCAGCAGCCCGGTTCAGGCTGGGGGGGATGAAAAACTGTTTTTT; CDR3 protein: CASSPVQAGGDEKLFF; V gene: TRBV4-3; J gene: TRBJ1-4; D gene: .; clone size: .
CDR3 DNA: TGTGCCAGCAGCTTAAGCTCCCGAGACCTCCAAGCCTACGAGCAGTACTTC; CDR3 protein: CASSLSSRDLQAYEQYF; V gene: TRBV7-2; J gene: TRBJ2-7; D gene: .; clone size: .
CDR3 DNA: TGTGCCAGCAGCCCCCCCTTGCAGGGTACTGAAGCTTTCTTT; CDR3 protein: CASSPPLQGTEAFF; V gene: TRBV7-9; J gene: TRBJ1-1; D gene: .; clone size: .
CDR3 DNA: TGTGCCAGCAGCCCTTTCCGACAGGGCTCCGAAAAACTGTTTTTT; CDR3 protein: CASSPFRQGSEKLFF; V gene: TRBV3-1/TRBV3-2; J gene: TRBJ1-4; D gene: TRBD1; clone size: few
CDR3 DNA: TGCGCCAGCAGCCAAGTGGGACTAGCGGGAGGAGGGGAGCTGTTTTTT; CDR3 protein: CASSQVGLAGGGELFF; V gene: TRBV4-3; J gene: TRBJ2-2; D gene: TRBD2; clone size: .
CDR3 DNA: TGTGCCAGCATGACAGGTCCCTACGAGCAGTACTTC; CDR3 protein: CASMTGPYEQYF; V gene: TRBV28; J gene: TRBJ2-7; D gene: .; clone size: .
CDR3 DNA: TGTGCCAGTAGTACAGGGACGCCCAACTATGGCTACACCTTC; CDR3 protein: CASSTGTPNYGYTF; V gene: TRBV19; J gene: TRBJ1-2; D gene: .; clone size: .
CDR3 DNA: TGTGCCAGCAGGCCCAACGATATGTTATCACCCCTCCACTTT; CDR3 protein: CASRPNDMLSPLHF; V gene: TRBV27; J gene: TRBJ1-6; D gene: .; clone size: few
CDR3 DNA: TGTGCCAGTACCTTTCAAAGAGGCGATGAGCAGTTCTTC; CDR3 protein: CASTFQRGDEQFF; V gene: TRBV19; J gene: TRBJ2-1; D gene: .; clone size: .
CDR3 DNA: TGTGCCAGTATCCAGGGGCGGGTCACCGGGGAGCTGTTTTTT; CDR3 protein: CASIQGRVTGELFF; V gene: TRBV19; J gene: TRBJ2-2; D gene: .; clone size: .
CDR3 DNA: TGTGCCAGCAGCTCGTTGACAGGGGGTAATTCACCCCTCCACTTT; CDR3 protein: CASSSLTGGNSPLHF; V gene: TRBV7-2; J gene: TRBJ1-6; D gene: TRBD1; clone size: .
CDR3 DNA: TGTGCCAGTAAGGGGGGGCCGGTCCTCGGCAATCAGCCCCAGCATTTT; CDR3 protein: CASKGGPVLGNQPQHF; V gene: TRBV19; J gene: TRBJ1-5; D gene: .; clone size: .
CDR3 DNA: TGTGCCAGCAGTGAACAGGGAATGGAGGGACAGCCCCAGCATTTT; CDR3 protein: CASSEQGMEGQPQHF; V gene: TRBV2; J gene: TRBJ1-5; D gene: .; clone size: .
CDR3 DNA: TGTGCCAGCAGCTTCGACAGTTTCTCTGGAAACACCATATATTTT; CDR3 protein: CASSFDSFSGNTIYF; V gene: TRBV11-2; J gene: TRBJ1-3; D gene: .; clone size: .
CDR3 DNA: TGTGCCAGCAGCCCCGGACAGGGGACGGAGGGCTACACCTTC; CDR3 protein: CASSPGQGTEGYTF; V gene: TRBV5-5; J gene: TRBJ1-2; D gene: TRBD1; clone size: once
CDR3 DNA: TGTGCCAGCATAAAAAACACTGAAGCTTTCTTT; CDR3 protein: CASIKNTEAFF; V gene: TRBV6-5; J gene: TRBJ1-1; D gene: .; clone size: .
CDR3 DNA: TGTGCCAGCAGTTACCTTGGGGGTAAGCAGCCCCAGCATTTT; CDR3 protein: CASSYLGGKQPQHF; V gene: TRBV6-6; J gene: TRBJ1-5; D gene: .; clone size: .
CDR3 DNA: TGCAGCGTTGAAAGCCCGGGGAACACCATATATTTT; CDR3 protein: CSVESPGNTIYF; V gene: TRBV29-1; J gene: TRBJ1-3; D gene: .; clone size: once
CDR3 DNA: TGTGCCAGCAGCTTAAATAGCTTCAAGACCCAGTACTTC; CDR3 protein: CASSLNSFKTQYF; V gene: TRBV7-2; J gene: TRBJ2-5; D gene: .; clone size: .
CDR3 DNA: TGTGCCAGTGGGGACAGGGGCAATCAGCCCCAGCATTTT; CDR3 protein: CASGDRGNQPQHF; V gene: TRBV19; J gene: TRBJ1-5; D gene: TRBD1; clone size: .
CDR3 DNA: TGTGCCAGCAGTTATGGGACGGGGACCGTATATAGCAATCAGCCCCAGCATTTT; CDR3 protein: CASSYGTGTVYSNQPQHF; V gene: TRBV6-2/TRBV6-3; J gene: TRBJ1-5; D gene: .; clone size: .
CDR3 DNA: TGTGCCAGCAGCTTGGGTTTGGCGGGTCCCTACTACGAGCAGTACTTC; CDR3 protein: CASSLGLAGPYYEQYF; V gene: TRBV7-2; J gene: TRBJ2-7; D gene: .; clone size: .
CDR3 DNA: TGTGCCAGCAGTCCGGGGACAGGGTGGAATGGCTACACCTTC; CDR3 protein: CASSPGTGWNGYTF; V gene: TRBV27; J gene: TRBJ1-2; D gene: TRBD1; clone size: .
CDR3 DNA: TGCAGTGCTAGAGACCAAGAGACCCAGTACTTC; CDR3 protein: CSARDQETQYF; V gene: TRBV20-1; J gene: TRBJ2-5; D gene: .; clone size: .
CDR3 DNA: TGTGCCAGCAGCGTAGTTCTTGGCGGGGAGCTGTTTTTT; CDR3 protein: CASSVVLGGELFF; V gene: TRBV9; J gene: TRBJ2-2; D gene: .; clone size: .
CDR3 DNA: TGTGCCAGCAGTTCCTACAGGGGATGGGGCACTGAAGCTTTCTTT; CDR3 protein: CASSSYRGWGTEAFF; V gene: TRBV6-5; J gene: TRBJ1-1; D gene: TRBD1; clone size: .
CDR3 DNA: TGTGCCAGCAGCTTGGTAGGGGAGAATTCACCCCTCCACTTT; CDR3 protein: CASSLVGENSPLHF; V gene: TRBV5-4; J gene: TRBJ1-6; D gene: .; clone size: .
CDR3 DNA: TGTGCCAGCAGTTCTGGACAGGGTCATCAGCCCCAGCATTTT; CDR3 protein: CASSSGQGHQPQHF; V gene: TRBV28; J gene: TRBJ1-5; D gene: TRBD1; clone size: .
CDR3 DNA: TGTGCCTGGAGGGGTAGCGGGGGCCCGTACAATGAGCAGTTCTTC; CDR3 protein: CAWRGSGGPYNEQFF; V gene: TRBV30; J gene: TRBJ2-1; D gene: TRBD2; clone size: .
CDR3 DNA: TGTGCCAGCAGTAGAGGACAAGATTCACCCCTCCACTTT; CDR3 protein: CASSRGQDSPLHF; V gene: TRBV7-9; J gene: TRBJ1-6; D gene: .; clone size: .
CDR3 DNA: TGTGCCAGCAGTCAGGTCCGGGACTACACACAGATCTACAATGAGCAGTTCTTC; CDR3 protein: CASSQVRDYTQIYNEQFF; V gene: TRBV28; J gene: TRBJ2-1; D gene: TRBD2; clone size: .
CDR3 DNA: TGTGCCAGCAGCTTTGACGGGACAGGGGGCCACTATGGCTACACCTTC; CDR3 protein: CASSFDGTGGHYGYTF; V gene: TRBV5-4; J gene: TRBJ1-2; D gene: TRBD1; clone size: .
CDR3 DNA: TGTGCCAGCAGCCCCCTATGGGGGAGCACTGAAGCTTTCTTT; CDR3 protein: CASSPLWGSTEAFF; V gene: TRBV11-1; J gene: TRBJ1-1; D gene: .; clone size: .
CDR3 DNA: TGTGCCAGCAGCCAAGATTTGGGACAGGGGGAGTTCTTC; CDR3 protein: CASSQDLGQGEFF; V gene: TRBV14; J gene: TRBJ2-1; D gene: TRBD1; clone size: .
CDR3 DNA: TGTGCCAGCAGTCGTACAGTCGGACAGGCGAACACTGAAGCTTTCTTT; CDR3 protein: CASSRTVGQANTEAFF; V gene: TRBV2; J gene: TRBJ1-1; D gene: TRBD1; clone size: .
CDR3 DNA: TGTGCCAGCTCACCGGGGCAGGGGCCCCTCCACTTT; CDR3 protein: CASSPGQGPLHF; V gene: TRBV18; J gene: TRBJ1-6; D gene: .; clone size: .